The source of this T cell receptor (beta chain) is a study of T cell repertoires in cytomegalovirus infection. Background on the study: The public TCR beta signatures pointed to both CMV infection and matching HLA type. Study findings and constraints: Carriers of CMV and the relevant HLA type were discriminated by public TCR beta frequency.

V was pared by 3 bases and J by 2 bases, with 8 bases between. This CDR3 comprises 13 residues. Looked up from germline, CDR1 is SGHKS and CDR2 is YYEKEE (reference sequence). In the case of this clonotype: The antigen remains undetermined.

MiXCR, applied by TCRdb to the reads, yields one record per CDR3 protein. The table records approximately 730,000 distinct CDR3 sequences, approximately 33% of them present only once. The genes are TRBV5-5 and TRBJ1-2, with a tentative D call TRBD1 (6 bases). The receptor's source is a human donor in good health (CMV status not recorded). Some clones in this sample may be carry-over from other donors' samples. Sequences were derived from cultured PBMCs, sampled from culture after CMV antigen stimulation. DNA for the CDR3: TGTGCCAGCAGCTGGACAGACAACTATGGCTACACCTTC. Residues: CASSWTDNYGYTF.